This TCR beta chain originates from a study of T-cell reconstitution after alpha-beta-depleted transplantation in children. This clonotype was picked up a small number of times. Unique molecular identifiers were incorporated into the prepared TCRbeta library. Each CDR3 protein is one row after TCRdb ran MiXCR on the PCR reads. The table records about 610,000 distinct CDR3 sequences, roughly a tenth of them present only once. Trimming cost V 7 bases and J 3 bases; bases outside gene matches: 8. CDR3 length: 15 residues. The chain is built from TRBV12-3 or TRBV12-4 and TRBJ2-2, with 7 nucleotides matching TRBD2. The sample was PBMCs from the stem cell graft donor, taken from the stem cell graft. The source of this sequence is a human donor who donated a stem cell graft to a child with acute myeloid leukemia. The CDR3 DNA is TGTGCCAGCAACCCCGGGACTACTTACACCGGGGAGCTGTTTTTT. It encodes CASNPGTTYTGELFF.